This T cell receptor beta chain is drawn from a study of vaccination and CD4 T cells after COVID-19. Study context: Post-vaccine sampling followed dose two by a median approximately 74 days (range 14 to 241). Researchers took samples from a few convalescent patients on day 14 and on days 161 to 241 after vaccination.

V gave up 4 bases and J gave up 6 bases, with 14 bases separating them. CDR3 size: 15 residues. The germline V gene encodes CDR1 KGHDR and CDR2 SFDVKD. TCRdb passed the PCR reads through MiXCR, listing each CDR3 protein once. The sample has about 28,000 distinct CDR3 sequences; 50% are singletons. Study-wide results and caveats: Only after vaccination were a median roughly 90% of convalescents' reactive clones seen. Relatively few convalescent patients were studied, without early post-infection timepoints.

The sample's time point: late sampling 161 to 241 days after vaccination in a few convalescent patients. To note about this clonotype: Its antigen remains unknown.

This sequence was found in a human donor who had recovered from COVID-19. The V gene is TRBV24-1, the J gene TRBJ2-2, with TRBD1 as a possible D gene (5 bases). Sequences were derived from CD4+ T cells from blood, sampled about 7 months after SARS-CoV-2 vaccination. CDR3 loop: CATSEAGPRAGELFF. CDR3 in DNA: TGTGCCACCAGTGAGGCAGGTCCCAGGGCCGGGGAGCTGTTTTTT.